There are many counts of the clone carrying this T cell receptor beta chain. The V end lost 1 base, the J end lost 0 bases, and 7 bases lay between the germline ends. The CDR3 loop spans 15 amino acids. Germline V CDR1 and CDR2: SGHTA, FQGNSA. The entry originates in a study of blood T cells in healthy people across ages. A sample-barcoded 5' primer and a J-beta primer mix were used in a second PCR of roughly 7 to 11 cycles. TCRdb independently ran MiXCR on the 5' RACE reads; one entry per CDR3 protein. The sample contains around 520,000 distinct CDR3 sequences, 27% of which appear only once. These data were likewise used in another study, on T cells of mothers and their children.

The rearrangement links TRBV7-2 to TRBJ2-1, with D possibly being TRBD2 (5 bases). The TCR comes from a boy between 2 and 15 years old in good health. Sequenced material: blood. The CDR3 sequence: CASSLDGSSYNEQFF. In DNA, the CDR3 is TGTGCCAGCAGCTTAGATGGGAGCTCCTACAATGAGCAGTTCTTC.